The T cell receptor beta chain described here comes from a study of sequential checkpoint blockade in melanoma. The overall study: Patients were randomized 1:1 to nivolumab-then-ipilimumab or ipilimumab-then-nivolumab first-line.

Sequencing was performed with immunoSEQ multiplex PCR; in TCRdb, only in-frame clones are kept and a portion is missing. Among under 25,000 clones listed, about 81% were seen once. Trimming pared 0 bases from V and 13 bases from J, leaving 15 bases between. This CDR3 comprises 13 residues. Germline lookup yields CDR1 SEHNR and CDR2 FQNEAQ (reference sequence). Treatment of the sample: randomized to nivolumab then ipilimumab (arm A) or the reverse (arm B). The receptor's source is a human donor with melanoma. The V call is TRBV7-9, the J call TRBJ2-5; possibly TRBD2 for D (5 bases). Material: CD8+ T cells sorted from blood (inferred from file names), obtained from a patient given nivolumab and ipilimumab in sequence. The CDR3 DNA reads TGTGCCAGCAGCTTAGCGCAAGGGTTGGACTCGTACTTC. As protein: CASSLAQGLDSYF.